This entry lists 20 T cell receptor beta chains sequenced from one sample in a study of monozygotic twins with inflammatory bowel disease. TCRdb reprocessed the 5' RACE reads, keeping one entry per CDR3 protein, no DNA. This listing includes under 150,000 distinct CDR3 sequences. The sequenced material came from blood. These TCRs come from a human donor with ulcerative colitis or Crohn's disease, or a healthy co-twin of an affected twin (not recorded which).

The chain carries TRBV9 and TRBJ2-2; TCRdb returns TRBD1, unconfirmable since there is no DNA. This CDR3 is 18 amino acids long. CDR1 and CDR2 (germline): SGDLS, YYNGEE. The chain's CDR3 is CASSVSIVRARGTGELFF.

The chain employs TRBV28 and TRBJ2-1; absent DNA, TCRdb's TRBD1 call cannot be checked. CDR1 MDHEN and CDR2 SYDVKM come from the germline V gene. This CDR3 is 15 amino acids long. CDR3: CASSFSRPPPNEQFF.

The rearrangement uses TRBV5-1 and TRBJ2-2. This CDR3 is 15 amino acids long. From germline, CDR1 is SGHRS and CDR2 YFSETQ. CDR3 protein: CASSLAGLNTGELFF.

The chain couples TRBV4-2 to TRBJ2-7; the TCRdb call, TRBD1, lacks DNA for checking. The CDR3 is made up of 15 amino acids. Germline CDR1 and CDR2: LGHNA and YNFKEQ. The chain's CDR3 is CASSHRDRGSGEQYF.

This chain connects TRBV6-2 or TRBV6-3 to TRBJ2-1; checking the TCRdb D call of TRBD2 is not possible without DNA. Germline V gene data show CDR1 as MNHEY and CDR2 as SVGEGT. The CDR3 is 19 residues long. CDR3 residues: CASSYKGFVRLVAETTQFF.

The chain joins TRBV6-2 or TRBV6-3 to TRBJ2-1; checking the TCRdb D call of TRBD2 is not possible without DNA. The CDR3 has 14 amino acids. In germline, CDR1 is MNHEY, CDR2 SVGEGT. The CDR3 reads CASSDRQGRDEQFF.

The chain couples TRBV19 to TRBJ2-5; TCRdb's D gene call, TRBD1, goes unchecked for lack of DNA. This CDR3 is 14 amino acids long. The germline CDR1 and CDR2 sequences are LNHDA and SQIVND (reference sequence). Here the CDR3 reads CASSAGTYQETQYF.

J is TRBJ2-7 and V is TRBV27; the D call from TCRdb, TRBD1, cannot be confirmed without DNA. Germline V lookup: CDR1 MNHEY, CDR2 SMNVEV (reference sequence). The CDR3 is made up of 14 amino acids. CDR3 loop: CASSLWDSSYEQYF.

The rearrangement links TRBV20-1 to TRBJ1-2; the D gene TCRdb calls, TRBD1, cannot be checked with no DNA. The CDR3 runs 12 residues. From germline, CDR1 is DFQATT and CDR2 SNEGSKA (reference sequence). CDR3: CSATDRGQGYTF.

The V and J genes are TRBV7-3 and TRBJ2-1; TCRdb reports TRBD2, a call that lacks DNA to check it against. Germline CDR1 and CDR2: SGHTA and FQGTGA. The CDR3 consists of 13 residues. CDR3 sequence: CASSPQGLNEQFF.

The V and J genes are TRBV6-5 and TRBJ2-6; TCRdb indicates TRBD2, and absent DNA this call remains unverified. Germline V gene sequence: CDR1 MNHEY, CDR2 SVGAGI. This CDR3 has 15 residues. This CDR3 is CASSSTGAGANVLTF.

The CDR3 protein is CASSQVSGFGDTQYF. The chain has TRBV3-1 and TRBJ2-3; the D call of TRBD2 rests on TCRdb alone, since no DNA is present to check it. This CDR3 has 15 amino acids. Germline loops: CDR1 LGHDT, CDR2 YNNKEL (reference sequence).

The chain is built from TRBV7-2 and TRBJ2-5; TCRdb returns TRBD1, unconfirmable since there is no DNA. The CDR3 spans 15 residues. CDR1 and CDR2 (germline): SGHTA, FQGNSA. CDR3 sequence: CASSLLGGKGETQYF.

The chain carries TRBV4-2 and TRBJ1-3; TCRdb names TRBD1, which stays unverified in the absence of DNA. Germline V lookup: CDR1 LGHNA, CDR2 YNFKEQ. This CDR3 is 17 amino acids long. The CDR3 here is CASSPGGAQRSGNTIYF.

The chain recombines TRBV12-3 or TRBV12-4 with TRBJ1-1; the TRBD1 assignment by TCRdb is unverifiable without DNA. The CDR3 totals 14 residues. The CDR3 sequence: CASRGTGGGTEAFF.

The chain has TRBV7-2 and TRBJ2-7; the TCRdb call, TRBD2, lacks DNA for checking. Germline V gene sequence: CDR1 SGHTA, CDR2 FQGNSA. The CDR3 covers 16 residues. CDR3 residues: CASSSVPKLRGGEQYF.

The genes are TRBV4-3 and TRBJ1-4; TCRdb lists TRBD1, though no DNA is available to test this call. The CDR3 spans 15 residues. From germline, CDR1 is LGHNA and CDR2 YSLEER. The CDR3: CATRGSESPNEKLFF.

The V and J genes are TRBV7-9 and TRBJ1-5. Germline V gene data show CDR1 as SEHNR and CDR2 as FQNEAQ (reference sequence). The CDR3 has 12 amino acids. The CDR3 sequence: CASARGNQPQHF.

The chain combines TRBV5-1 with TRBJ1-1; TCRdb's D gene call, TRBD1, goes unchecked for lack of DNA. In germline, CDR1 is SGHRS, CDR2 YFSETQ. The CDR3 covers 14 residues. The CDR3 sequence is CASIAGQQNTEAFF.

The chain couples TRBV5-1 to TRBJ1-2. The CDR3 extends over 13 amino acids. Germline values: CDR1 SGHRS, CDR2 YFSETQ. CDR3 protein: CASSLEPRYGYTF.